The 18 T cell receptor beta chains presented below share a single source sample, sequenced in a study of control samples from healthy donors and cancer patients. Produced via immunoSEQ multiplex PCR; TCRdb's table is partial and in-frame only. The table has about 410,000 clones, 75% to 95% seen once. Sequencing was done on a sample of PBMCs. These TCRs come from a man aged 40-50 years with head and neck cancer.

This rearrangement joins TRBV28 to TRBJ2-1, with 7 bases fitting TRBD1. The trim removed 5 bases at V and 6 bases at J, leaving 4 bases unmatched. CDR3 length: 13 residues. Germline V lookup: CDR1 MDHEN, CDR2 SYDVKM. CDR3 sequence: CASSRAGGNEQFF. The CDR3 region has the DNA TGTGCCAGCAGTCGAGCAGGGGGCAATGAGCAGTTCTTC.

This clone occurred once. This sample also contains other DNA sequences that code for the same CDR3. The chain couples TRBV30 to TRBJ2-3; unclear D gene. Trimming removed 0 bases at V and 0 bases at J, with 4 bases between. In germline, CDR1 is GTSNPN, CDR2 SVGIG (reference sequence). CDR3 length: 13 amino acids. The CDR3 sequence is CAWSVASTDTQYF. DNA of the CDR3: TGTGCCTGGAGTGTTGCCAGCACAGATACGCAGTATTTT.

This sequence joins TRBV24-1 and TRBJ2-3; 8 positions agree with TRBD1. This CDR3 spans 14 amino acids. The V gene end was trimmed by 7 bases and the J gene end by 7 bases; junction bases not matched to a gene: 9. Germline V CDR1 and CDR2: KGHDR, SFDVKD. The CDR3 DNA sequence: TGTGCCACCAGCACTACAGGGGGATTGTATACGCAGTATTTT. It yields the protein CATSTTGGLYTQYF.

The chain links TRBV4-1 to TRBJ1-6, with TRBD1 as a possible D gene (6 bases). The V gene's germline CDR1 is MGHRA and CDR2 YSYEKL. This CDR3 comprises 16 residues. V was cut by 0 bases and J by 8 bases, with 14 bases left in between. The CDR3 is CASSQEGGGDYSPLHF. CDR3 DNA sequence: TGCGCCAGCAGCCAAGAAGGGGGGGGTGATTATTCACCCCTCCACTTT.

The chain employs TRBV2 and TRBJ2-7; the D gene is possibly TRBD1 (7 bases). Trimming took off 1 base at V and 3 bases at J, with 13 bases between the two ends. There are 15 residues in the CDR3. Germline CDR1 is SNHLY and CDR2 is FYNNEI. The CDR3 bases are TGTGCCAGCAGTGAAGGTGCGCAGGGGGGCTACGAGCAGTACTTC. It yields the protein CASSEGAQGGYEQYF.

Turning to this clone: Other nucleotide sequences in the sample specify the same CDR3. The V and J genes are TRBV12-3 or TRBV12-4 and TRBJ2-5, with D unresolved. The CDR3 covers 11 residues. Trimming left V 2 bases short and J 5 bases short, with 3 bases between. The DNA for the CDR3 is TGTGCCAGCAGTTTACAGGAGACCCAGTACTTC. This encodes CASSLQETQYF.

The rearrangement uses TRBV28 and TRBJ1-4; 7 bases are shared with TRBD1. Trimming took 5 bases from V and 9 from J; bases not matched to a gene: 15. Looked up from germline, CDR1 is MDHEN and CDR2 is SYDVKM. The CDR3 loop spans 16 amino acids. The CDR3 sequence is CASSLGGGTDLKKLFF. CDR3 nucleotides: TGTGCCAGCAGTCTAGGAGGTGGGACAGACCTTAAAAAACTGTTTTTT.

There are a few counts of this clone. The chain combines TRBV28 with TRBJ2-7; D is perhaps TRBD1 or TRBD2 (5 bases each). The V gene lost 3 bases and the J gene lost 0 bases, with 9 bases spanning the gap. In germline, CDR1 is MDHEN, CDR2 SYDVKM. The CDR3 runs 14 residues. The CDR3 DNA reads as TGTGCCAGCAGTTTTACCGGGACCTCCTACGAGCAGTACTTC. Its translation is CASSFTGTSYEQYF.

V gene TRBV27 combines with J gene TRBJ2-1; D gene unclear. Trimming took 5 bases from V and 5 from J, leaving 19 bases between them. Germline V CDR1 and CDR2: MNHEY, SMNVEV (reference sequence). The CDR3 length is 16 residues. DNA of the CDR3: TGTGCCAGCAGTGAGTTTGGGGTCCAACGAAACAATGAGCAGTTCTTC. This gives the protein CASSEFGVQRNNEQFF.

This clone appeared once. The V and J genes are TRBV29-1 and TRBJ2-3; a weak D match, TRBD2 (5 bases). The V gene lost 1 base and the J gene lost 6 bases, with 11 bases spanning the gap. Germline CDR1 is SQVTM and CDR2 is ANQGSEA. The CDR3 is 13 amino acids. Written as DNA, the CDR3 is TGCAGCGTTGAAGGCGGAGGTCATGATACGCAGTATTTT. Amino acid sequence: CSVEGGGHDTQYF.

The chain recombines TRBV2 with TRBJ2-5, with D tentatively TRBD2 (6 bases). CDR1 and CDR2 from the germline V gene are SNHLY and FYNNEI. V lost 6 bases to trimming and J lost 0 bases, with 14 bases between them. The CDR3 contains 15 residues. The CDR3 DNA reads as TGTGCCAGCAGGGAACTAGCCAGGTACCAAGAGACCCAGTACTTC. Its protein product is CASRELARYQETQYF.

The CDR3 protein is CASSFSLGGGYTF. The CDR3 coding sequence is TGTGCCAGCAGCTTTTCTTTGGGGGGTGGCTACACCTTC. The rearrangement links TRBV7-9 to TRBJ1-2, with D possibly matching TRBD1 (5 bases). The germline CDR1 and CDR2 sequences are SEHNR and FQNEAQ (reference sequence). With 3 bases removed from V and 7 bases from J, the gap between germline ends came to 12 bases. This CDR3 is built from 13 residues.

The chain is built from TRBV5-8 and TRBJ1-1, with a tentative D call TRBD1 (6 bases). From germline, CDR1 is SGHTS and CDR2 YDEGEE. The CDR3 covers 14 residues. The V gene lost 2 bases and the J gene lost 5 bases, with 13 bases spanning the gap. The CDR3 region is CASSFRAQGTEAFF. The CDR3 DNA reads TGTGCCAGCAGCTTCCGGGCCCAGGGGACTGAAGCTTTCTTT.

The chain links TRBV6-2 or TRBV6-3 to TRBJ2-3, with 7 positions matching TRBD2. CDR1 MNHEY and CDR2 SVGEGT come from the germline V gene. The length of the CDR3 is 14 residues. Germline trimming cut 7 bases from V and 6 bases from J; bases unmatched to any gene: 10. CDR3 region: CASTPGLLGDTQYF. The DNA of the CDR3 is TGTGCCAGCACCCCGGGACTACTGGGGGATACGCAGTATTTT.

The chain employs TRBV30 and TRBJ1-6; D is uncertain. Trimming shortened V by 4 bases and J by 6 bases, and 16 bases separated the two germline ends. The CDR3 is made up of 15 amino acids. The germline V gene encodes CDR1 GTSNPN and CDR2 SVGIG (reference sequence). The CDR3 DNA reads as TGTGCCTGGACCCTACGGGGAGGGATTAATTCACCCCTCCACTTT. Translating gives CAWTLRGGINSPLHF.

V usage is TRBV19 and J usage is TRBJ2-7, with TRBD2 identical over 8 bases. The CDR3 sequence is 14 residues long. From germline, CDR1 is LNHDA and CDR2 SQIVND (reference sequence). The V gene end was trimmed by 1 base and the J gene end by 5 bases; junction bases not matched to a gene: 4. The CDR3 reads CASSIVRGGHEQYF. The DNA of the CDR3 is TGTGCCAGTAGTATAGTCCGCGGGGGGCACGAGCAGTACTTC.

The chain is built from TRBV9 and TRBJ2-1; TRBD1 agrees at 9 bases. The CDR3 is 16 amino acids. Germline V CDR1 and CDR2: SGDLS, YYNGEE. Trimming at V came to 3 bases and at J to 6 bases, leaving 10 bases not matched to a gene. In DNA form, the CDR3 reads TGTGCCAGCAGCGGAAGGGGGGACAGGGAGAGCAATGAGCAGTTCTTC. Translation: CASSGRGDRESNEQFF.

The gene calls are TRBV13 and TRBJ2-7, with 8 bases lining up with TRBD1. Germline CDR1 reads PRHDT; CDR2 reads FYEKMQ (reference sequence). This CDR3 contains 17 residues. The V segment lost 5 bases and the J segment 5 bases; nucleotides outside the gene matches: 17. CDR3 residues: CASSPIKSGGSGDEQYF. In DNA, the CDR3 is TGTGCCAGCAGCCCTATAAAGTCAGGGGGCAGCGGCGACGAGCAGTACTTC.